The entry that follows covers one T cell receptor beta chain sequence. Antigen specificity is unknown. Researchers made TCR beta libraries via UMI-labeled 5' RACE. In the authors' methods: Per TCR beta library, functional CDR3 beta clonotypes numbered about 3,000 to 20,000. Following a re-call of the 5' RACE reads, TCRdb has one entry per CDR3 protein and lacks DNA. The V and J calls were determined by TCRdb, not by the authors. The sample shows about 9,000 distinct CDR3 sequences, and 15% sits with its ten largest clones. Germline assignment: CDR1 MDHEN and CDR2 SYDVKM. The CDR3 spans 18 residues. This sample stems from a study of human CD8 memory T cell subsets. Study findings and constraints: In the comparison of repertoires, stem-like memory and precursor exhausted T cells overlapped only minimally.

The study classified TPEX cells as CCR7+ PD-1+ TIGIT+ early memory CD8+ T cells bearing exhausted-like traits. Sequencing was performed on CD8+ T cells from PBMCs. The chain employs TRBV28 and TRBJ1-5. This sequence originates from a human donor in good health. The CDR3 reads CASRPTGLGTYSNQPQHF. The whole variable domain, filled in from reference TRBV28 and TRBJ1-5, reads DVKVTQSSRYLVKRTGEKVFLECVQDMDHENMFWYRQDPGLGLRLIYFSYDVKMKEKGDIPEGYSVSREKKERFSLILESASTNQTSMYLCASRPTGLGTYSNQPQHFGDGTRLSIL.